Following are 9 T cell receptor beta chains from one sample sequenced in a study of blood T cell repertoires in COVID-19. The repertoire was sequenced with immunoSEQ multiplex PCR; TCRdb's copy has only in-frame clones and lacks some. The sample contains approximately 170,000 clones, about 81% of which appear only once. The sequenced sample consisted of peripheral blood. Every receptor here comes from a woman older than 75 with acute or convalescent COVID-19.

This rearrangement joins TRBV19 to TRBJ1-4; 8 bases fit TRBD1. Per germline, CDR1 LNHDA and CDR2 SQIVND (reference sequence). The length of the CDR3 is 15 residues. V was pared by 3 bases and J by 8 bases, with 8 bases of the junction left unmatched. The CDR3 DNA reads TGTGCCAGTAGTATTGGCCAGGGGGCGCGAGAAAAACTGTTTTTT. It yields the protein CASSIGQGAREKLFF.

V is TRBV15 and J is TRBJ2-1, with D possibly TRBD2 on 6 matching bases. Looked up from germline, CDR1 is LNHNV and CDR2 is YYDKDF (reference sequence). There are 15 residues in the CDR3. V lost 7 bases to trimming and J lost 1 base, with 14 bases between them. DNA for the CDR3: TGTGCCACCAAATCCGGGAGAGGGTCCTACAATGAGCAGTTCTTC. Translating gives CATKSGRGSYNEQFF.

The rearrangement uses TRBV6-5 and TRBJ1-1, with a possible D match to TRBD1 (5 bases). Trimming removed 5 bases from V and 8 bases from J, with 18 bases in between. Germline V lookup: CDR1 MNHEY, CDR2 SVGAGI. The CDR3 length is 14 residues. The CDR3 nucleotides read TGTGCCAGCAGTCCGGGGAGGCAGGGCGGCGAAGCTTTCTTT. The encoded protein is CASSPGRQGGEAFF.

The gene calls are TRBV19 and TRBJ1-2; no clear D. This CDR3 is 15 amino acids long. The V gene's germline CDR1 is LNHDA and CDR2 SQIVND (reference sequence). V was cut by 4 bases and J by 0 bases, with 12 bases left in between. The CDR3 loop reads CASSTRGPTNYGYTF. For the CDR3, the DNA is TGTGCCAGTAGTACTCGCGGGCCGACTAACTATGGCTACACCTTC.

This clone was found a few times. This chain joins TRBV27 and TRBJ2-1; 7 nucleotides match TRBD1. J gave up 8 bases and V 2 bases, and 3 bases lay outside the gene matches. CDR1 and CDR2 from the germline V gene are MNHEY and SMNVEV (reference sequence). The CDR3 contains 13 residues. CDR3 DNA: TGTGCCAGCAGTTTACAAGGGGGCCATGAGCAGTTCTTC. It is translated as CASSLQGGHEQFF.

The J gene is TRBJ2-2, the V gene TRBV7-2, with TRBD1 identical over 9 bases. This CDR3 has 15 residues. With 5 bases clipped from V and 4 bases from J, the junction kept 5 bases outside the gene matches. Germline CDR1 is SGHTA and CDR2 is FQGNSA. The chain's CDR3 is CASSNRDRATGELFF. In DNA form, the CDR3 reads TGTGCCAGCAGCAACCGGGACAGGGCCACCGGGGAGCTGTTTTTT.

This clone was seen only once. V is TRBV7-2 and J is TRBJ1-5; D might be TRBD1 (6 bases). V lost 1 base to trimming and J lost 3 bases, with 10 bases between them. CDR3 length: 15 residues. Germline V gives CDR1 SGHTA, CDR2 FQGNSA. Here the CDR3 DNA reads TGTGCCAGCAGCTTAGGGTGGGACATCAATCAGCCCCAGCATTTT. Its translation: CASSLGWDINQPQHF.

This clone showed up just a few times. The genes are TRBV6-6 and TRBJ2-2; 9 bases match TRBD1. The CDR3 runs 16 residues. CDR1 is MNHNY, CDR2 SVGAGI, per germline (reference sequence). Unmatched junction bases numbered 7, after V lost 6 bases and J lost 2 bases. In nucleotides, the CDR3 is TGTGCCAGCAGGCATACAGGGGGCGTTAACACCGGGGAGCTGTTTTTT. Its translation: CASRHTGGVNTGELFF.

This rearrangement joins TRBV30 to TRBJ2-1, with unresolved D. The CDR3 loop spans 12 amino acids. Per the germline V gene, CDR1 is GTSNPN and CDR2 is SVGIG (reference sequence). V shed 2 bases and J shed 9 bases, with 11 bases lying between them. The CDR3 region has the DNA TGTGCCTGGAGTTTGCGGCGCGGTGAGCAGTTCTTC. Its translation is CAWSLRRGEQFF.